The clone carrying this TCR beta chain has a handful of counts. Its target is unknown. These data originate in a study of blood T cells in healthy people across ages. Donors gave about 9.3 milliliters of peripheral blood apiece. Trimming removed 5 bases from V and 0 bases from J, with 16 bases in between. CDR3 length: 16 amino acids. Germline loops: CDR1 LGHNT, CDR2 FRNRAP. A second PCR of about 6 to 11 cycles used a sample-barcoded 5' primer and a J-beta primer mix. TCRdb re-analysed the 5' RACE reads in MiXCR, keeping a single row per CDR3 protein. The top ten hold roughly 23% of the sample, which has fewer than 2 million distinct CDR3 sequences, roughly two fifths seen once. Study-wide findings and caveats: Since the PBMCs were unsorted, naive and antigen-experienced cells could not be conclusively compared.

The chain joins TRBV12-5 to TRBJ2-5, with D perhaps TRBD1 or TRBD2 (6 bases each). Input material: blood. This TCR derives from a human donor in good health. CDR3 nucleotides: TGTGCTAGTGGTCCCTTCGAGGGGGGAGACCAAGAGACCCAGTACTTC. It codes for CASGPFEGGDQETQYF. The full variable domain, with the rest looked up from reference TRBV12-5 and TRBJ2-5, is DARVTQTPRHKVTEMGQEVTMRCQPILGHNTVFWYRQTMMQGLELLAYFRNRAPLDDSGMPKDRFSAEMPDATLATLKIQPSEPRDSAVYFCASGPFEGGDQETQYFGPGTRLLVL.